This TCR beta chain was identified during a study of blood T cell repertoires in COVID-19. Generated by immunoSEQ multiplex PCR, the TCRdb table keeps only in-frame clones and is missing some. The table shows 80,000 to 95,000 clones, with 81% occurring only once. Trimming took 6 bases from V and 1 from J; bases not matched to a gene: 3. This CDR3 comprises 15 residues. CDR1 and CDR2 (germline): LNHDA, SQIVND (reference sequence). The sample taken for sequencing was peripheral blood. This chain links TRBV19 with TRBJ2-5; 12 positions agree with TRBD2. This clonotype originated in an older man with acute or convalescent COVID-19. The CDR3 sequence: CASRLAGGGQETQYF. The CDR3 DNA sequence: TGTGCCAGTAGACTAGCGGGAGGTGGCCAAGAGACCCAGTACTTC.